The entry below gives a single T cell receptor beta chain sequence along with its context. V shed 5 bases and J shed 3 bases, with 17 bases lying between them. The CDR3 is 15 amino acids. CDR1 is LNHDA, CDR2 SQIVND, per germline (reference sequence). The data were obtained in a study of technical replicates of blood from several donors. Profiling relied on immunoSEQ multiplex PCR, and the TCRdb table lists in-frame clones only, not all of them. The repertoire consists of some 80,000 clones, with roughly nine tenths occurring once and the leading ten covering about 0.27%. The V call is TRBV19, the J call TRBJ2-7; no definite D call. The TCR was taken from a human donor in good health. The sequenced sample was T cells isolated from PBMCs. CDR3: CASSDRHGNFYEQYF. The DNA for the CDR3 is TGTGCCAGTAGTGACCGACACGGTAACTTCTACGAGCAGTACTTC.